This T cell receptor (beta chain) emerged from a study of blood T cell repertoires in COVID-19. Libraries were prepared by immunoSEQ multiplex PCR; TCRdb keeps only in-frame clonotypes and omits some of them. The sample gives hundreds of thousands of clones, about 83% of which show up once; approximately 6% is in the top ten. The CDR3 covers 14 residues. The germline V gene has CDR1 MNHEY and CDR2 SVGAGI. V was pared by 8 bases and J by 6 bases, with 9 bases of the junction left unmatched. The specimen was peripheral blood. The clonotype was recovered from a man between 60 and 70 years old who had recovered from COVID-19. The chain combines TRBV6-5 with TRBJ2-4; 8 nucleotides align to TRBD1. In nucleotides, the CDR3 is TGTGCCAGCGTTCCCGGACAGGGTAGAAACATTCAGTACTTC. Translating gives CASVPGQGRNIQYF.